A selection of T cell receptor beta chains follows, all from one sample in a study of CD8+ T cells in alopecia areata. Profiling relied on immunoSEQ multiplex PCR, and the TCRdb table lists in-frame clones only, not all of them. The sample yields approximately 200,000 clones, approximately 56% seen once. Material: CD4+ T cells sorted from blood, obtained at week 4, from a patient treated with tofacitinib. The receptors shown here come from a human donor with alopecia areata. Both conserved end residues are part of each CDR3. Each record gives: D gene, J gene, clone size, V gene, CDR3 protein, CDR3 DNA. The D gene is left open where the match is weak. Expanded clones are given a class, and other clones once, few, many or no size at all.

-	TRBJ2-5	-	TRBV29-1	CSVEWPGGQETQYF	TGCAGCGTTGAATGGCCGGGTGGTCAAGAGACCCAGTACTTC
-	TRBJ2-2	-	TRBV29-1	CSVESPPSRELFF	TGCAGCGTTGAGTCCCCACCCAGCCGGGAGCTGTTTTTT
-	TRBJ2-6	few	TRBV29-1	CSVGEGKGANVLTF	TGCAGCGTTGGTGAGGGGAAGGGGGCCAACGTCCTGACTTTC
TRBD2	TRBJ2-1	-	TRBV29-1	CSVESPLAGAYNEQFF	TGCAGCGTTGAATCCCCTCTAGCGGGGGCTTACAATGAGCAGTTCTTC
-	TRBJ1-2	-	TRBV27	CASSLFQGDYGYTF	TGTGCCAGCAGTTTATTCCAGGGCGACTATGGCTACACCTTC
-	TRBJ2-3	-	TRBV29-1	CSVGQGSTTDTQYF	TGCAGCGTTGGGCAGGGTTCTACCACAGATACGCAGTATTTT
TRBD1	TRBJ2-1	-	TRBV19	CASGQGSYNEQFF	TGTGCCAGTGGACAGGGATCGTACAATGAGCAGTTCTTC
-	TRBJ2-3	-	TRBV7-2	CASSLSSTQYF	TGTGCCAGCAGCTTATCTAGTACGCAGTATTTT
-	TRBJ2-2	-	TRBV29-1	CSVDIPYKTGELFF	TGCAGCGTTGACATCCCTTACAAGACCGGGGAGCTGTTTTTT
TRBD1	TRBJ2-5	-	TRBV7-2	CASSSRDRGRETQYF	TGTGCCAGCAGCTCCCGGGACAGGGGGCGTGAGACCCAGTACTTC
-	TRBJ2-5	-	TRBV29-1	CSVDVSRETQYF	TGCAGCGTTGACGTGTCACGAGAGACCCAGTACTTC
-	TRBJ1-2	once	TRBV20-1	CSDGNYGYTF	TGCAGTGACGGGAACTATGGCTACACCTTC
-	TRBJ2-7	-	TRBV6-6	CASLDSKSYEQYF	TGTGCCAGCTTGGACAGTAAATCCTACGAGCAGTACTTC
-	TRBJ2-7	few	TRBV10-3	CAISESPREQYF	TGTGCCATCAGTGAGTCTCCCAGGGAGCAGTACTTC
-	TRBJ2-5	few	TRBV5-1	CASTSTQGTQETQYF	TGCGCCAGCACTTCCACCCAGGGAACCCAAGAGACCCAGTACTTC
-	TRBJ1-1	-	TRBV27	CASSLTYREGGNTEAFF	TGTGCCAGCAGTTTAACTTATCGGGAGGGGGGGAACACTGAAGCTTTCTTT